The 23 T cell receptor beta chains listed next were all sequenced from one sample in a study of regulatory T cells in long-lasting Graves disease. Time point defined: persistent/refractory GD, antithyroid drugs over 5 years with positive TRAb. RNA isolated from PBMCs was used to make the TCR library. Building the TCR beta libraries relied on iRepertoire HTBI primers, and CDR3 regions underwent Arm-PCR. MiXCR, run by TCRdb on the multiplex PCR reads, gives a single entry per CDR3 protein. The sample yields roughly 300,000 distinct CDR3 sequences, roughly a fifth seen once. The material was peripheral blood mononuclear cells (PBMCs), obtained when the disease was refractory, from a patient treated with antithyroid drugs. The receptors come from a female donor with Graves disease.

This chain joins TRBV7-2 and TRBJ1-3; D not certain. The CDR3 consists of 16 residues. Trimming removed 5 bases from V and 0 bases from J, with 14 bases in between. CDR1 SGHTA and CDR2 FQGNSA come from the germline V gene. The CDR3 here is CASSPRRRPSGNTIYF. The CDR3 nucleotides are TGTGCCAGCAGCCCCCGCAGGCGTCCCTCTGGAAACACCATATATTTT.

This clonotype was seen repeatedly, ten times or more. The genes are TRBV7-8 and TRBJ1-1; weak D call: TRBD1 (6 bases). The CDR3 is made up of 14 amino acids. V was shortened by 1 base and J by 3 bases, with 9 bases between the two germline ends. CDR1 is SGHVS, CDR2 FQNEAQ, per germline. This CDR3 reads CASSLEGVDTEAFF. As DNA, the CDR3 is TGTGCCAGCAGCTTAGAGGGGGTTGACACTGAAGCTTTCTTT.

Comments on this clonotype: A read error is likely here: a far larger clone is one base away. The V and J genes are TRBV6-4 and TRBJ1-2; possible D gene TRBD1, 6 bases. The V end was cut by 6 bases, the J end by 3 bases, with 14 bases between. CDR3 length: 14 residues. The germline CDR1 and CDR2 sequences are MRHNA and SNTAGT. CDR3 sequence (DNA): TGTGCCAGCAGCCCCCAGGGACAAGACTATGGCTACACCTTC. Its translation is CASSPQGQDYGYTF.

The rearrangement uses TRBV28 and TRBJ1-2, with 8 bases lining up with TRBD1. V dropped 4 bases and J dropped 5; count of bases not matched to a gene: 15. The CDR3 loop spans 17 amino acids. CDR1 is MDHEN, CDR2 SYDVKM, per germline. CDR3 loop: CASSSRGTGYGRYGYTF. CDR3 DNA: TGTGCCAGCAGTTCACGAGGGACAGGATACGGCCGATATGGCTACACCTTC.

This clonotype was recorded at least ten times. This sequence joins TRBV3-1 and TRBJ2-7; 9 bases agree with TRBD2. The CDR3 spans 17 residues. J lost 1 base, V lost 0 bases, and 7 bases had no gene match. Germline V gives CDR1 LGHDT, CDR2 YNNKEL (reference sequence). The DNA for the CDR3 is TGTGCCAGCAGCCAAGACACTAGCGGGTCACGATCCTACGAGCAGTACTTC. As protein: CASSQDTSGSRSYEQYF.

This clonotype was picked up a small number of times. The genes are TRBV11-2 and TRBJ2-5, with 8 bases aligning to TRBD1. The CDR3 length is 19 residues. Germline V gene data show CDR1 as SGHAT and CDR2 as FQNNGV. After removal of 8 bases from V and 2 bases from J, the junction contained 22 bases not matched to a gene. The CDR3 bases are TGTGCCAGCGGGACAGGAAGGTCTAGAGCCTCCCTCGAACAAGAGACCCAGTACTTC. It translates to CASGTGRSRASLEQETQYF.

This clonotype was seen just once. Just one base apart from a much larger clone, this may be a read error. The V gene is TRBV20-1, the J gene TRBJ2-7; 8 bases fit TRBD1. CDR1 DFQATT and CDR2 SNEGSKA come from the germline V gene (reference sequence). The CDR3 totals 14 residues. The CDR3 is CSAPTGDGLYKQYF. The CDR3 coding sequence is TGCAGTGCGCCGACAGGGGACGGCCTCTACAAGCAGTACTTC.

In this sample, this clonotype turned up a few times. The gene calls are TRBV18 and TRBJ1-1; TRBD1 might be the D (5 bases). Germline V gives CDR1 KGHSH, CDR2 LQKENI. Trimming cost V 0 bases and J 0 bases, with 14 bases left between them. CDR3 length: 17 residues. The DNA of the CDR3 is TGTGCCAGCTCACCACCAGCTGCCGGGACGGTGAACACTGAAGCTTTCTTT. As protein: CASSPPAAGTVNTEAFF.

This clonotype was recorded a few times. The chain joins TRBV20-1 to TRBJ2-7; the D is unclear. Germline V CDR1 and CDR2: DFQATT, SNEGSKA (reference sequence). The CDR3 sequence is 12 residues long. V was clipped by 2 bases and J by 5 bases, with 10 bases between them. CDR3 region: CSARSSGDEQYF. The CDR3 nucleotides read TGCAGTGCTAGATCTTCTGGGGACGAGCAGTACTTC.

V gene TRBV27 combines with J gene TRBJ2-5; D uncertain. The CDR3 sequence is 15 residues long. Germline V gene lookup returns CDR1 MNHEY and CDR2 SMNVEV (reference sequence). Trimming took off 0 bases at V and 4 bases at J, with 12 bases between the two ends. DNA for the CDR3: TGTGCCAGCAGTTTATCGGGTCTTCAGCGAGAGACCCAGTACTTC. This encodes CASSLSGLQRETQYF.

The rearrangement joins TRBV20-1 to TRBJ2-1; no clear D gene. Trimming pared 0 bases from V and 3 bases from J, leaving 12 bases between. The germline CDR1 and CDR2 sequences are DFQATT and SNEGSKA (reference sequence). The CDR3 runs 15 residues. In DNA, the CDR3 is TGCAGTGCTAGAGATCCGCCTCGCCGCTACAATGAGCAGTTCTTC. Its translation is CSARDPPRRYNEQFF.

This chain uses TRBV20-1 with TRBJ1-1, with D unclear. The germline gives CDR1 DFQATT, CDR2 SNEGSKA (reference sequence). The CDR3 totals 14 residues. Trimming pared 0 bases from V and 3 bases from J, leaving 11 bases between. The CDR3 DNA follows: TGCAGTGCTAGAGATCTGGGTGGGGACACTGAAGCTTTCTTT. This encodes CSARDLGGDTEAFF.

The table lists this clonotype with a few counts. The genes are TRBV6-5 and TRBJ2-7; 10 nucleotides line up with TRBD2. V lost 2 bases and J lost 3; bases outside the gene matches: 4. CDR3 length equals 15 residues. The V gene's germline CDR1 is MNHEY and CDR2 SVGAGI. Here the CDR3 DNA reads TGTGCCAGCAGTTACACGGGACTAGCGATCTACGAGCAGTACTTC. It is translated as CASSYTGLAIYEQYF.

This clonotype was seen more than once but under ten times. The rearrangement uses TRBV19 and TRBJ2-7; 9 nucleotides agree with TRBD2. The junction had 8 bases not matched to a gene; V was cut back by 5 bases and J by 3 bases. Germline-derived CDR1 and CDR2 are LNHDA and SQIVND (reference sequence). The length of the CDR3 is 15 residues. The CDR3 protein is CASSFASSGIYEQYF. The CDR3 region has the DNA TGTGCCAGTAGTTTTGCGTCTAGCGGGATCTACGAGCAGTACTTC.

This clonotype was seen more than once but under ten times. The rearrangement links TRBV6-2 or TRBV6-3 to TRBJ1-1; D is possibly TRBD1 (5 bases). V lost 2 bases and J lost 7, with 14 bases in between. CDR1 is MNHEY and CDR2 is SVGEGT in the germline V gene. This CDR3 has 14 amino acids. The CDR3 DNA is TGTGCCAGCAGTTACCTCTTTTCAAGGGGTGAAGCTTTCTTT. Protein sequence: CASSYLFSRGEAFF.

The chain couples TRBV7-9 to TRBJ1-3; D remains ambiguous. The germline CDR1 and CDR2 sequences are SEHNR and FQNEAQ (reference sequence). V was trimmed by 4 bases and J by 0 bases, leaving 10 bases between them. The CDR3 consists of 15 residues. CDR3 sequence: CASSSRGTSGNTIYF. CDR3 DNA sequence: TGTGCCAGCAGCTCGCGGGGAACCTCTGGAAACACCATATATTTT. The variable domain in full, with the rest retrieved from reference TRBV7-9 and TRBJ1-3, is DTGVSQNPRHKITKRGQNVTFRCDPISEHNRLYWYRQTLGQGPEFLTYFQNEAQLEKSRLLSDRFSAERPKGSFSTLEIQRTEQGDSAMYLCASSSRGTSGNTIYFGEGSWLTVV.

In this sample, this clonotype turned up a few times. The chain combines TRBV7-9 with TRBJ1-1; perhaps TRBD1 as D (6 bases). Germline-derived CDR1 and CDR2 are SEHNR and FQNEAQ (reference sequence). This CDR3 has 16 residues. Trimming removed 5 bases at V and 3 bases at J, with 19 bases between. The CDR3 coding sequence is TGTGCCAGCAGCATGTGGGGGGGGGGCAGCGACACTGAAGCTTTCTTT. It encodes CASSMWGGGSDTEAFF.

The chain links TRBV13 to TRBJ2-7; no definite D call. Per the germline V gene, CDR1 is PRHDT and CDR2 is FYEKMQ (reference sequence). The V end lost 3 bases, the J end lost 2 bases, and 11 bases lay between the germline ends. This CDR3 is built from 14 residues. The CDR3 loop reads CASSLVLQPYEQYF. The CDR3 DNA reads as TGTGCCAGCAGCTTGGTCCTCCAACCCTACGAGCAGTACTTC.

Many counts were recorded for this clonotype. CDR3 residues: CSARATPGYEQYF. DNA of the CDR3: TGCAGTGCTAGAGCGACACCCGGGTACGAGCAGTACTTC. This chain joins TRBV20-1 and TRBJ2-7, with no clear D. V lost 1 base and J lost 4, with 11 bases in between. The CDR3 runs 13 residues. Germline CDR1 DFQATT, CDR2 SNEGSKA (reference sequence).

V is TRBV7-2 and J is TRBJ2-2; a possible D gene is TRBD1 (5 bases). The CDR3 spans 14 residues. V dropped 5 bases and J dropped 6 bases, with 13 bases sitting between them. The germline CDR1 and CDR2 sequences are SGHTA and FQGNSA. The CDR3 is CASSPGHFAGELFF. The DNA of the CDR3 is TGTGCCAGCAGCCCTGGACATTTCGCCGGGGAGCTGTTTTTT.

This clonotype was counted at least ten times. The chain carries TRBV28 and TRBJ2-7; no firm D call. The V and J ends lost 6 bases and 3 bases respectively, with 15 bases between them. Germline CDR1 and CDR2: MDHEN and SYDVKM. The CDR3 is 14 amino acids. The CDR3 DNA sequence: TGTGCCAGCAGCTTTCTGGCGAACAACTACGAGCAGTACTTC. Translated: CASSFLANNYEQYF.

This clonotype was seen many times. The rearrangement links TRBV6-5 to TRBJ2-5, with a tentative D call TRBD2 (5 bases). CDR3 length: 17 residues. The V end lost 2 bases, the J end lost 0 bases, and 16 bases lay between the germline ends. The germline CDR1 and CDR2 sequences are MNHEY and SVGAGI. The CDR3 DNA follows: TGTGCCAGCAGTTACGGTGGGCGGGCAAATTACCAAGAGACCCAGTACTTC. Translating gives CASSYGGRANYQETQYF.

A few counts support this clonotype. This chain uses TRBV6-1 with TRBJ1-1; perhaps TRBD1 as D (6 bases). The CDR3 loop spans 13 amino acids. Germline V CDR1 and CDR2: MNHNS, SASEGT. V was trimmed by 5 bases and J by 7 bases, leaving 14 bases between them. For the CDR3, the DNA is TGTGCCAGCAGTCCGGTGAAGGGGGGTGAAGCTTTCTTT. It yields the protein CASSPVKGGEAFF.